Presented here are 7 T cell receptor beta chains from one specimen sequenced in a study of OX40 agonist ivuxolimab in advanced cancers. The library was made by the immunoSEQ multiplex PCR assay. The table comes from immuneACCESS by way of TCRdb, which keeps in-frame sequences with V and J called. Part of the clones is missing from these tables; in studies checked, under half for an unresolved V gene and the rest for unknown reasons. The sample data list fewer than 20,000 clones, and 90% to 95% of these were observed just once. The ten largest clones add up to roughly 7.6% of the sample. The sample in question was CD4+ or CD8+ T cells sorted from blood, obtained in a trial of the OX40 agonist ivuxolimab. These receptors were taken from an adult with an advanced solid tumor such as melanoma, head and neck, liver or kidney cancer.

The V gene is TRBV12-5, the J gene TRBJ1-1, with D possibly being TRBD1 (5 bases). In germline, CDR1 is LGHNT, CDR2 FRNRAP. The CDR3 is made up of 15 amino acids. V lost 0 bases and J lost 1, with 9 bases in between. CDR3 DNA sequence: TGTGCTAGTGGTTTGGTATTAGGGGCGAACACTGAAGCTTTCTTT. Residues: CASGLVLGANTEAFF.

The CDR3 bases are TGTGCCAGCAGCTTGGAGGCAGGGGGTCAGCCCCAGCATTTT. This encodes CASSLEAGGQPQHF. The J gene is TRBJ1-5, the V gene TRBV5-6; 7 bases agree with TRBD1. Trimming cost V 0 bases and J 6 bases; bases outside gene matches: 3. Germline lookup yields CDR1 SGHDT and CDR2 YYEEEE. The CDR3 is made up of 14 amino acids.

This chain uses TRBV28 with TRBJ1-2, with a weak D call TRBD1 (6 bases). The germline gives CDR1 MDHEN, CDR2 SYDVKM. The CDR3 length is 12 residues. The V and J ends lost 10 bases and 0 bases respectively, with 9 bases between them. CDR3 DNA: TGTGCCAACAGGGCCCCTAACTATGGCTACACCTTC. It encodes CANRAPNYGYTF.

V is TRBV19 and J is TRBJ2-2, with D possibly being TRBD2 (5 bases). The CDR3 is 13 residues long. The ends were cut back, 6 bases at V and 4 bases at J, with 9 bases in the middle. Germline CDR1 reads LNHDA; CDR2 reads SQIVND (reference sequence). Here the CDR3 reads CASRPGTTGELFF. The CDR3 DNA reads TGTGCCAGTAGGCCGGGAACCACCGGGGAGCTGTTTTTT.

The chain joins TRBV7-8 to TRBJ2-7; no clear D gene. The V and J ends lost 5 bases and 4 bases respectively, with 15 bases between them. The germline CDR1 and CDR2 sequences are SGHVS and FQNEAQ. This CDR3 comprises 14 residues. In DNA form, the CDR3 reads TGTGCCAGCAGCCCCGAAGGGTACCCGTACGAGCAGTACTTC. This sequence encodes CASSPEGYPYEQYF.

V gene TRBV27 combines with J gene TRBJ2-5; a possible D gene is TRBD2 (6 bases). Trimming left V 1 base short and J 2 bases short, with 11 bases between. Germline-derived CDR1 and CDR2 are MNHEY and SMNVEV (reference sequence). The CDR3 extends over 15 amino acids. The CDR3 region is CASSLWGGAQETQYF. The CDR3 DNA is TGTGCCAGCAGTTTATGGGGAGGCGCTCAAGAGACCCAGTACTTC.

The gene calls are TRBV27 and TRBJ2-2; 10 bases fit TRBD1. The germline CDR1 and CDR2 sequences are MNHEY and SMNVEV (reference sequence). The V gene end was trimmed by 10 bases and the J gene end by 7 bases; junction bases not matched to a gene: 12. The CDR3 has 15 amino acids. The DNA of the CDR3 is TGTGCCACCCTGGGGACAGGGGAGTTTGGCGGGGAGCTGTTTTTT. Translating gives CATLGTGEFGGELFF.